Described below is a single T cell receptor beta chain sequence and its context. Its cognate antigen has yet to be identified. No per-base quality is available; no much larger clone lies one base away. The data were obtained in a study of OX40 agonist ivuxolimab in advanced cancers. For the study in its entirety: The costimulatory receptor OX40 (CD134) was targeted by ivuxolimab, a fully human IgG2 agonistic monoclonal antibody. Partial responses were achieved by three dose-escalation patients, of whom one had hepatocellular carcinoma and two had cutaneous melanoma. Prior anti-PD-1, anti-PD-L1 or anti-CTLA-4 therapy was permitted, and less than 45% of dose-escalation patients had received checkpoint inhibitors. A male proportion of 70% to 90% and a mean age of roughly 58 years, ranging from about 23 to 90, were recorded for the dose-escalation cohort. Of the roughly 52 dose-escalation patients, hepatocellular carcinoma was present in around 19, melanoma in approximately 15, renal cell carcinoma in 9 and head and neck cancer in 9. The paper describes the monotherapy dose-escalation part (N = 52 patients) of the phase I trial of ivuxolimab. Intravenous ivuxolimab was administered to patients every 2 weeks at six dose levels: 0.01, 0.1, 0.3, 1.5, 3 and 10 mg/kg. The purpose of peripheral TCRbeta sequencing was to test whether ivuxolimab changed TCR sequence diversity and led to clonal T-cell expansion. Results and caveats for the whole study, not just this receptor: On average, CD8+ T cells showed more expanded clones than CD4+ T cells after ivuxolimab. Low levels of normalized T-cell clonal expansion were also seen in some patients who did not respond. Which antigens the clonally expanded peripheral T cells were specific for was not determined. Clonal expansion of both CD4+ and CD8+ blood T cells was observed from baseline to week 6 at doses 0.1 to 3.0 mg/kg. In the 0.1-3.0 mg/kg groups, partial responders had among the lowest normalized peripheral clonal expansion, particularly in CD8+ T cells.

Patients with autoimmune disease history or receiving systemic immunosuppression were excluded from the trial. Peripheral blood for TCR sequencing was collected from all dose cohorts at baseline, on cycle 4 day 1, and on cycle 7 day 1. The samples were drawn from a first-in-human, open-label, multicenter phase I dose-escalation trial of ivuxolimab. Adults with locally advanced or metastatic melanoma, renal cell, hepatocellular, or head and neck squamous cell carcinoma were enrolled in the trial. Before TCR sequencing, CD4+ and CD8+ T cells were separately sorted from peripheral blood. V loses 5 bases, J loses 4 bases, and the germline ends lie 15 bases apart. Per the germline V gene (reference sequence), SGHKS is the CDR1 and YYEKEE is the CDR2. The CDR3 spans 14 residues, from the cysteine through the phenylalanine. The sequence is cut down to CDR3 DNA, 42 bases in frame from base 1. Genomic DNA was isolated from the sorted cells so that the TCRbeta CDR3 region could be sequenced. The immunoSEQ Assay was used to sequence the TCRbeta CDR3 regions. This is the immuneACCESS table as TCRdb keeps it, with only in-frame sequences that have V and J called. A part of the clones is gone; compared with another copy, unresolved V genes explain less than half, and the rest is unexplained. The table for this sample lists about 80,000 clones; about four fifths of them were counted only once. The ten largest clones take up more than 20% of the sample.

Specimen: CD4+ or CD8+ T cells sorted from blood, collected in a trial of the OX40 agonist ivuxolimab. The chain employs TRBV5-5 and TRBJ1-2, with an unclear D gene assignment. This clonotype was sampled from an adult with an advanced solid tumor such as melanoma, head and neck, liver or kidney cancer. The DNA sequence is TGTGCCAGCAGACCCGTGGGCGCGGGCTATGGCTACACCTTC. Its protein reads: CASRPVGAGYGYTF. The full variable domain, with segments outside the CDR3 supplied by the reference TRBV5-5 and TRBJ1-2 proteins, appears as DAGVTQSPTHLIKTRGQQVTLRCSPISGHKSVSWYQQVLGQGPQFIFQYYEKEERGRGNFPDRFSARQFPNYSSELNVNALLLGDSALYLCASRPVGAGYGYTFGSGTRLTVV.